These 25 T cell receptor beta chains were sequenced from one sample in a study of cytomegalovirus exposure and HLA in healthy donors. PCR employed 60 Vbeta and 13 Jbeta primers. Profiling relied on immunoSEQ multiplex PCR, and the TCRdb table lists in-frame clones only, not all of them. The table includes over 60,000 clones, 65% to 70% detected once. Material for sequencing was PBMCs. All receptors come from a male donor in good health and CMV-seropositive.

This sequence joins TRBV6-5 and TRBJ2-3, with TRBD2 as a possible D gene (5 bases). This CDR3 comprises 15 residues. The germline V and J ends were trimmed by 0 bases and 3 bases, with 10 bases remaining between them. Germline V gives CDR1 MNHEY, CDR2 SVGAGI. The CDR3 DNA reads as TGTGCCAGCAGTTACTCGATTCCGGGGACAGATACGCAGTATTTT. Protein sequence: CASSYSIPGTDTQYF.

V gene TRBV9 combines with J gene TRBJ2-3; the match to TRBD2 covers 9 bases. The CDR3 runs to 17 residues. Looked up from germline, CDR1 is SGDLS and CDR2 is YYNGEE. With V trimmed by 0 bases and J by 2 bases, 7 bases remained unmatched. This chain's CDR3 is CASSVGASGGFTDTQYF. CDR3 DNA: TGTGCCAGCAGCGTAGGGGCGAGCGGGGGGTTCACAGATACGCAGTATTTT.

The rearrangement links TRBV7-2 to TRBJ1-2, with TRBD1 as a possible D gene (6 bases). Looked up from germline, CDR1 is SGHTA and CDR2 is FQGNSA. V was pared by 3 bases and J by 5 bases, with 13 bases between. The CDR3 is made up of 14 amino acids. CDR3: CASSFGQRIYGYTF. CDR3 nucleotides: TGTGCCAGCAGCTTCGGACAGCGAATTTATGGCTACACCTTC. Together with reference TRBV7-2 and TRBJ1-2, the CDR3 gives the full variable domain: GAGVSQSPSNKVTEKGKDVELRCDPISGHTALYWYRQSLGQGLEFLIYFQGNSAPDKSGLPSDRFSAERTGGSVSTLTIQRTQQEDSAVYLCASSFGQRIYGYTFGSGTRLTVV.

V is TRBV5-1 and J is TRBJ2-5; no firm D call. V lost 4 bases and J 0 bases, leaving 10 bases between the germline ends. Germline-derived CDR1 and CDR2 are SGHRS and YFSETQ. The CDR3 has 14 amino acids. CDR3 protein: CASSTPENQETQYF. The CDR3 DNA follows: TGCGCCAGCAGCACGCCAGAAAACCAAGAGACCCAGTACTTC.

The J gene is TRBJ2-2, the V gene TRBV7-7; D is uncertain. Per the germline V gene, CDR1 is SSHAT and CDR2 is FNYEAQ (reference sequence). This CDR3 is built from 11 residues. The V end lost 8 bases, the J end lost 3 bases, and 4 bases lay between the germline ends. CDR3 amino acids: CASRDTGELFF. The CDR3 DNA sequence: TGTGCCAGCCGAGACACCGGGGAGCTGTTTTTT.

The chain combines TRBV9 with TRBJ2-5, with D maybe TRBD2 (6 bases). V lost 3 bases, J lost 5 bases, and 14 bases lay in between. The CDR3 loop spans 14 amino acids. Germline CDR1 and CDR2: SGDLS and YYNGEE. CDR3 in amino acids: CASSEGGAVETQYF. CDR3 nucleotide sequence: TGTGCCAGCAGCGAGGGCGGGGCAGTGGAGACCCAGTACTTC.

The gene calls are TRBV6-5 and TRBJ1-1; no clear D gene. The CDR3 totals 12 residues. Germline CDR1 and CDR2: MNHEY and SVGAGI. Trimming cost V 5 bases and J 0 bases, with 4 bases left between them. CDR3 in amino acids: CASSPLNTEAFF. The CDR3 coding sequence is TGTGCCAGCAGTCCCTTGAACACTGAAGCTTTCTTT.

The chain joins TRBV5-1 to TRBJ1-1; 9 bases align to TRBD1. The V segment lost 0 bases and the J segment 3 bases; nucleotides outside the gene matches: 3. The CDR3 is 15 amino acids. CDR1 and CDR2 (germline): SGHRS, YFSETQ. CDR3 nucleotide sequence: TGCGCCAGCAGCTTGGGTGGGACAGGGTACACTGAAGCTTTCTTT. This sequence encodes CASSLGGTGYTEAFF.

In its sample, this clone was seen a few times. J is TRBJ1-1 and V is TRBV6-5; D unclear. Germline V gene lookup returns CDR1 MNHEY and CDR2 SVGAGI. The CDR3 loop spans 15 amino acids. Between the trimmed V and J ends, which lost 7 bases and 1 base, there was a span of 16 bases. The CDR3 coding sequence is TGTGCCAGCACTAACAGAGGGCCCGCGAACACTGAAGCTTTCTTT. Encoded protein: CASTNRGPANTEAFF.

V and J are TRBV6-1 and TRBJ1-5, with D possibly matching TRBD1 (5 bases). Germline V gene lookup returns CDR1 MNHNS and CDR2 SASEGT. CDR3 length: 12 amino acids. V gave up 8 bases and J gave up 5 bases, with 10 bases separating them. CDR3 in amino acids: CASRWGDQPQHF. The DNA of the CDR3 is TGTGCCAGCCGATGGGGGGATCAGCCCCAGCATTTT.

The rearrangement links TRBV11-2 to TRBJ1-6; D remains unclear. Germline values: CDR1 SGHAT, CDR2 FQNNGV. The CDR3 contains 14 residues. V was cut by 3 bases and J by 8 bases, with 11 bases left in between. The CDR3 reads CASSLPAVYSPLHF. The CDR3 nucleotides read TGTGCCAGCAGCTTGCCCGCGGTCTATTCACCCCTCCACTTT.

The chain carries TRBV9 and TRBJ2-5; D is possibly TRBD1 (6 bases). Trimming removed 4 bases at V and 4 bases at J, with 17 bases between. There are 15 residues in the CDR3. Germline CDR1 reads SGDLS; CDR2 reads YYNGEE. The CDR3 sequence: CASSPGVGWGETQYF. As DNA, the CDR3 is TGTGCCAGCAGCCCAGGGGTGGGGTGGGGAGAGACCCAGTACTTC.

This clone was counted once. The rearrangement joins TRBV5-1 to TRBJ2-1, with 12 positions matching TRBD2. The germline gives CDR1 SGHRS, CDR2 YFSETQ. The CDR3 runs 16 residues. Trimming cost V 4 bases and J 9 bases; bases outside gene matches: 11. CDR3 in DNA: TGCGCCAGCAGCCCCACGACTAGCGGGAGAATTGGTGAGCAGTTCTTC. Amino acids: CASSPTTSGRIGEQFF.

The CDR3 sequence: CSVEVDRMYGYTF. DNA for the CDR3: TGCAGCGTTGAAGTCGACAGGATGTATGGCTACACCTTC. The V call is TRBV29-1, the J call TRBJ1-2, with TRBD1 as a possible D gene (6 bases). The CDR3 has 13 residues. Germline CDR1 SQVTM, CDR2 ANQGSEA. V lost 1 base and J lost 5, with 11 bases in between.

This chain links TRBV5-4 with TRBJ2-7; 10 bases line up with TRBD1. This CDR3 spans 15 amino acids. V shed 4 bases, J shed 8 bases, and the junction held 12 bases outside the gene matches. Germline V gives CDR1 SGHNT, CDR2 YYREEE (reference sequence). CDR3 in amino acids: CASSRTGTGVSKQYF. In nucleotides, the CDR3 is TGTGCCAGCAGCCGAACCGGGACAGGGGTGTCAAAGCAGTACTTC.

The chain carries TRBV6-1 and TRBJ1-2; possibly TRBD1 for D (6 bases). Trimming left V 6 bases short and J 7 bases short, with 18 bases between. Germline loops: CDR1 MNHNS, CDR2 SASEGT. This CDR3 comprises 14 residues. In nucleotides, the CDR3 is TGTGCCAGCAGCGCTATGCGGGGGGCCGTTGGCTACACCTTC. Translating gives CASSAMRGAVGYTF.

V gene TRBV5-6 combines with J gene TRBJ2-5; TRBD2 matches at 8 bases. Germline V CDR1 and CDR2: SGHDT, YYEEEE. This CDR3 comprises 15 residues. V shed 4 bases and J 4 bases; nucleotides not matched to a gene: 9. CDR3 bases: TGTGCCAGCAGCCCCGGGACGGGAGGGGGAGAGACCCAGTACTTC. It codes for CASSPGTGGGETQYF. Complete variable domain (other parts from reference TRBV5-6 and TRBJ2-5): DAGVTQSPTHLIKTRGQQVTLRCSPKSGHDTVSWYQQALGQGPQFIFQYYEEEERQRGNFPDRFSGHQFPNYSSELNVNALLLGDSALYLCASSPGTGGGETQYFGPGTRLLVL.

This chain uses TRBV4-2 with TRBJ1-2, with a possible D match to TRBD1 (5 bases). This CDR3 is 14 amino acids long. CDR1 and CDR2 from the germline V gene are LGHNA and YNFKEQ. The germline V and J ends were trimmed by 0 bases and 2 bases, with 7 bases remaining between them. For the CDR3, the DNA is TGTGCCAGCAGCCAAGAACGGGGGAACTATGGCTACACCTTC. It is translated as CASSQERGNYGYTF.

The gene calls are TRBV6-5 and TRBJ1-6; no clear D gene. Trimming removed 8 bases at V and 7 bases at J, with 18 bases between. Germline V gives CDR1 MNHEY, CDR2 SVGAGI. The CDR3 loop spans 15 amino acids. CDR3 sequence (DNA): TGTGCCAGCCGTCCGGGAGGGCAGCACAATTCACCCCTCCACTTT. This encodes CASRPGGQHNSPLHF.

This clone occurred a few times. The chain carries TRBV4-3 and TRBJ2-6, with a weak D call TRBD2 (5 bases). CDR3 size: 18 residues. V lost 0 bases and J 0 bases, leaving 12 bases between the germline ends. Germline V gene sequence: CDR1 LGHNA, CDR2 YSLEER. The CDR3 DNA follows: TGCGCCAGCAGCCAAGAATCTCACGGGGTCTCTGGGGCCAACGTCCTGACTTTC. Residues: CASSQESHGVSGANVLTF.

This clone was detected only once. The chain has TRBV7-9 and TRBJ1-4; 7 nucleotides align to TRBD1. V gave up 5 bases and J gave up 3 bases; unmatched junction bases: 3. Per the germline V gene, CDR1 is SEHNR and CDR2 is FQNEAQ (reference sequence). This CDR3 contains 14 residues. DNA of the CDR3: TGTGCCAGCAGCCCCCAGGGGGCTAATGAAAAACTGTTTTTT. Its translation is CASSPQGANEKLFF.

The genes are TRBV6-5 and TRBJ2-7; D is perhaps TRBD2 (6 bases). CDR3 size: 15 residues. Trimming removed 6 bases from V and 2 bases from J, with 17 bases in between. CDR1 is MNHEY, CDR2 SVGAGI, per germline. The CDR3 nucleotides read TGTGCCAGCAGCCCCGGGTGGGGAGGTGCCTACGAGCAGTACTTC. Translated: CASSPGWGGAYEQYF.

About this clone: This sample includes further DNA sequences coding for the same CDR3. The chain uses TRBV9 and TRBJ1-1; 10 positions agree with TRBD1. The length of the CDR3 is 14 residues. V was pared by 4 bases and J by 3 bases, with 3 bases of the junction left unmatched. The germline CDR1 and CDR2 sequences are SGDLS and YYNGEE. This CDR3 is CASSPGQGHTEAFF. CDR3 nucleotides: TGTGCCAGCAGCCCGGGACAGGGGCACACTGAAGCTTTCTTT.

This clone has just one count. The CDR3 loop reads CASSSNSPLHF. CDR3 DNA: TGTGCCAGCAGTTCGAATTCACCCCTCCACTTT. V usage is TRBV7-9 and J usage is TRBJ1-6; D is unresolved. Germline V CDR1 and CDR2: SEHNR, FQNEAQ (reference sequence). The CDR3 covers 11 residues. V gave up 6 bases and J gave up 7 bases, with 4 bases separating them. Based on the CDR3 plus reference TRBV7-9 and TRBJ1-6, the full variable domain is DTGVSQNPRHKITKRGQNVTFRCDPISEHNRLYWYRQTLGQGPEFLTYFQNEAQLEKSRLLSDRFSAERPKGSFSTLEIQRTEQGDSAMYLCASSSNSPLHFGNGTRLTVT.

This chain joins TRBV27 and TRBJ1-2; a weak D match, TRBD1 (5 bases). CDR3 length: 13 residues. V lost 6 bases and J lost 1, with 9 bases in between. The germline CDR1 and CDR2 sequences are MNHEY and SMNVEV (reference sequence). This chain's CDR3 is CASSPDSNYGYTF. The CDR3 DNA reads TGTGCCAGCAGCCCCGACAGTAACTATGGCTACACCTTC.